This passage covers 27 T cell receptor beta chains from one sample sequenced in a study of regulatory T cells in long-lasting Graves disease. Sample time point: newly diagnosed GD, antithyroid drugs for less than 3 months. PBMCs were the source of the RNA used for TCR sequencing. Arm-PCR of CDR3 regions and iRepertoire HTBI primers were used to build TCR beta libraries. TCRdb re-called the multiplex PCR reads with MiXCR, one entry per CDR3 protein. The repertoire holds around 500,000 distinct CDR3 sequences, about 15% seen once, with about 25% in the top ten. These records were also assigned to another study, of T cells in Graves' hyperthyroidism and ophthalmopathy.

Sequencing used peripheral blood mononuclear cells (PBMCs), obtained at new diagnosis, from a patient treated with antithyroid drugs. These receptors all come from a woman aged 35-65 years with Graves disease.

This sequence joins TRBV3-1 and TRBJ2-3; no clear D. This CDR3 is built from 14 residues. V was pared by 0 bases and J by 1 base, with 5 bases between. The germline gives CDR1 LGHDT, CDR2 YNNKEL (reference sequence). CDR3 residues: CASSQDQGTDTQYF. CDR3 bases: TGTGCCAGCAGCCAAGATCAGGGCACAGATACGCAGTATTTT.

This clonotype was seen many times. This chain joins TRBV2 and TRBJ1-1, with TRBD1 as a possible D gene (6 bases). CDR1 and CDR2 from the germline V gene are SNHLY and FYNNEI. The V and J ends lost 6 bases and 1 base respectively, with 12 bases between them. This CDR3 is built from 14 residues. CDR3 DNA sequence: TGTGCCAGCAGCGAGGGACACAGGAACACTGAAGCTTTCTTT. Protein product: CASSEGHRNTEAFF.

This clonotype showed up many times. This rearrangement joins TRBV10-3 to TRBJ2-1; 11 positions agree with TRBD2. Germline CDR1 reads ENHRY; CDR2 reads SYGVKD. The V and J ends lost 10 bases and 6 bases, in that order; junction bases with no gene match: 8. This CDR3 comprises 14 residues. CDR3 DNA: TGTGCCACACAAACTAGCGGGGGAGTCAATGAGCAGTTCTTC. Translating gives CATQTSGGVNEQFF.

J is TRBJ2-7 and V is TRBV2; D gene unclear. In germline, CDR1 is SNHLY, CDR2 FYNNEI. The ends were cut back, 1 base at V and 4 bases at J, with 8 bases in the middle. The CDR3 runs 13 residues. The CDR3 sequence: CASSEVRAYEQYF. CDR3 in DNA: TGTGCCAGCAGTGAAGTCCGGGCATACGAGCAGTACTTC.

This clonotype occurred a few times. Here the CDR3 reads CSALSDRDTEAFF. The CDR3 bases are TGCAGCGCCCTATCCGACAGAGACACTGAAGCTTTCTTT. This chain connects TRBV29-1 to TRBJ1-1, with D perhaps TRBD1 (5 bases). The germline CDR1 and CDR2 sequences are SQVTM and ANQGSEA. The V end was cut by 7 bases, the J end by 3 bases, with 15 bases between. The CDR3 consists of 13 residues. Looking up the rest from reference TRBV29-1 and TRBJ1-1 gives the full variable domain: SAVISQKPSRDICQRGTSLTIQCQVDSQVTMMFWYRQQPGQSLTLIATANQGSEATYESGFVIDKFPISRPNLTFSTLTVSNMSPEDSSIYLCSALSDRDTEAFFGQGTRLTVV.

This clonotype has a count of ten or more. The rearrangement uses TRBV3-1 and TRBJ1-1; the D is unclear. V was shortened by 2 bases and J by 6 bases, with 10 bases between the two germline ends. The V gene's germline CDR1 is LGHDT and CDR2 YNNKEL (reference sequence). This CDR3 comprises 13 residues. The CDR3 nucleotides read TGTGCCAGCAGCCAACATGGACTGTCTGAAGCTTTCTTT. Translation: CASSQHGLSEAFF.

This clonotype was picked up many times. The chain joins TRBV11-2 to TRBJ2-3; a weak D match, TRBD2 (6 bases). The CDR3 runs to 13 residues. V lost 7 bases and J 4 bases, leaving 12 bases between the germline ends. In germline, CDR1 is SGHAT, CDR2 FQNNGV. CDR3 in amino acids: CASTRGLADTQYF. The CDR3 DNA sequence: TGTGCCAGCACCCGGGGGTTGGCAGATACGCAGTATTTT.

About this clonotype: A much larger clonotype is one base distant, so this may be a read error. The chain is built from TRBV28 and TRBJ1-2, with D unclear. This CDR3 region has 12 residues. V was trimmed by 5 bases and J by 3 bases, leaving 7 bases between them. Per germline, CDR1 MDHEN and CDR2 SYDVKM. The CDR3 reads CASSGVHYGYTF. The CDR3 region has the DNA TGTGCCAGCAGTGGGGTTCACTATGGCTACACCTTC.

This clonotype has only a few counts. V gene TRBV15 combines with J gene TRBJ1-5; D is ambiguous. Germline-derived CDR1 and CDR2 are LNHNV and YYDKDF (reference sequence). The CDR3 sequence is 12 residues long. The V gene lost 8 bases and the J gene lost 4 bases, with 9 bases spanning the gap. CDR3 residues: CATSVENQPQHF. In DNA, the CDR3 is TGTGCCACCTCCGTGGAAAATCAGCCCCAGCATTTT. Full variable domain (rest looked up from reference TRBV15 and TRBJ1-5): DAMVIQNPRYQVTQFGKPVTLSCSQTLNHNVMYWYQQKSSQAPKLLFHYYDKDFNNEADTPDNFQSRRPNTSFCFLDIRSPGLGDTAMYLCATSVENQPQHFGDGTRLSIL.

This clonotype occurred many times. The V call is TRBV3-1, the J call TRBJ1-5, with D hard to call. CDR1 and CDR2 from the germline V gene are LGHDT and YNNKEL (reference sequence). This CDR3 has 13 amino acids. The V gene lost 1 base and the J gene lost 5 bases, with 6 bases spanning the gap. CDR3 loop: CASSQGAYQPQHF. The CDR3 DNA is TGTGCCAGCAGCCAAGGGGCGTATCAGCCCCAGCATTTT.

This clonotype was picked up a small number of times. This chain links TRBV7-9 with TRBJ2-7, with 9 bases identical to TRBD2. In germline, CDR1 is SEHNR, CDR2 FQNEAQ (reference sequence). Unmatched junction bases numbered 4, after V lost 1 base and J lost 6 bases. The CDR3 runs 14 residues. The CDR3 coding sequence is TGTGCCAGCAGCTTAGATGAGCGGGGGGTCGAGCAGTACTTC. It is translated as CASSLDERGVEQYF.

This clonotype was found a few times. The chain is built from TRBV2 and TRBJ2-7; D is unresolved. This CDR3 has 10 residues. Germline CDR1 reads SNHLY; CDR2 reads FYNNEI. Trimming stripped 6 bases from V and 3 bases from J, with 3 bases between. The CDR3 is CASRYYEQYF. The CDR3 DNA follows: TGTGCCAGCAGATACTACGAGCAGTACTTC.

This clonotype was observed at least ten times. The CDR3: CASSLTSGDYYNEQFF. The CDR3 nucleotides read TGTGCCAGCAGTTTAACTAGCGGGGACTACTACAATGAGCAGTTCTTC. This sequence joins TRBV27 and TRBJ2-1; the match to TRBD2 covers 10 bases. Unmatched junction bases numbered 4, after V lost 2 bases and J lost 3 bases. The CDR3 is 16 residues long. From germline, CDR1 is MNHEY and CDR2 SMNVEV (reference sequence).

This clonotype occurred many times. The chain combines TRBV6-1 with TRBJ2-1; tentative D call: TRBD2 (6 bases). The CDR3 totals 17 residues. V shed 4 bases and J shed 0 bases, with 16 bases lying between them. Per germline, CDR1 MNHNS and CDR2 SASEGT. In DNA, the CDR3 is TGTGCCAGCAGTGTGCGGCGGGGACTTAGCTCCTACAATGAGCAGTTCTTC. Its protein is CASSVRRGLSSYNEQFF.

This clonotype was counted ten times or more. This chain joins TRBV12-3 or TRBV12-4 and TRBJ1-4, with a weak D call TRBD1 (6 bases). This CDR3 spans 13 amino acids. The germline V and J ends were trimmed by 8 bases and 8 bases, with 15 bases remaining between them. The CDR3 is CASGSGEGEKLFF. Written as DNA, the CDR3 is TGTGCCAGCGGTTCAGGGGAAGGCGAAAAACTGTTTTTT.

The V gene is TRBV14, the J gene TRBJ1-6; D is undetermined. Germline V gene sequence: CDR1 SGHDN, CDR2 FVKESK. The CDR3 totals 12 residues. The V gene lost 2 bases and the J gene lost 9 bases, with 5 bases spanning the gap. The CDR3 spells CASSQTRSPLHF. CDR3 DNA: TGTGCCAGCAGCCAAACGCGTTCACCCCTCCACTTT. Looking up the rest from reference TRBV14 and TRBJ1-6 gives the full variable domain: EAGVTQFPSHSVIEKGQTVTLRCDPISGHDNLYWYRRVMGKEIKFLLHFVKESKQDESGMPNNRFLAERTGGTYSTLKVQPAELEDSGVYFCASSQTRSPLHFGNGTRLTVT.

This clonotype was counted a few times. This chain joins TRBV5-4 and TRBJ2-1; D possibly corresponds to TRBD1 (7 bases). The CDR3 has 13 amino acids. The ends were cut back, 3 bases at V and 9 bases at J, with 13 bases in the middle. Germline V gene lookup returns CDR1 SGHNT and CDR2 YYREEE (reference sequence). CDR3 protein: CASSYGGQSEQFF. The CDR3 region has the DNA TGTGCCAGCAGCTACGGGGGACAGAGTGAGCAGTTCTTC.

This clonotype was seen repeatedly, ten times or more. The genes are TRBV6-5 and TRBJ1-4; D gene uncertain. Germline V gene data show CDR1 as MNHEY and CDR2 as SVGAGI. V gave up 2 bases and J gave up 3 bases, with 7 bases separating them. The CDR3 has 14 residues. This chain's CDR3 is CASSYRASNEKLFF. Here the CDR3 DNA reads TGTGCCAGCAGTTACAGAGCTTCTAATGAAAAACTGTTTTTT.

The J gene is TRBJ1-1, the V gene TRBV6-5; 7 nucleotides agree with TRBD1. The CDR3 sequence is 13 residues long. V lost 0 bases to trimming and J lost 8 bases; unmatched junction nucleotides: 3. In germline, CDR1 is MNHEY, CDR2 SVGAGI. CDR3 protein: CASSYSDRHEAFF. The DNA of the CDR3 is TGTGCCAGCAGTTACTCGGACAGGCACGAAGCTTTCTTT.

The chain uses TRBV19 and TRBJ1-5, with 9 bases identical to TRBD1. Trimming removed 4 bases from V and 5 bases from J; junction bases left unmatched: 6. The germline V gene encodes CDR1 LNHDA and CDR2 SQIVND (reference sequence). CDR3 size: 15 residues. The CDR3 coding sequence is TGTGCCAGTAGTACGACAGGGGGTGATTATCAGCCCCAGCATTTT. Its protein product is CASSTTGGDYQPQHF.

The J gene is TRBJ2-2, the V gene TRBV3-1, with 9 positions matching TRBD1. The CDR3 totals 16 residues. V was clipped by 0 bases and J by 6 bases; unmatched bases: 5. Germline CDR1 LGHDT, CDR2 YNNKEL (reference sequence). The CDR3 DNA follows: TGTGCCAGCAGCCAAGAGGGGACAGGGAGGGCCGGGGAGCTGTTTTTT. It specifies CASSQEGTGRAGELFF.

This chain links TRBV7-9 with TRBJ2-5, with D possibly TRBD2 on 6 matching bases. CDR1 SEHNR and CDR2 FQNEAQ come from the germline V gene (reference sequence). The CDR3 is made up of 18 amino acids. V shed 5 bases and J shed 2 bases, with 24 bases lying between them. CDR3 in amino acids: CASSHPGGVSSRQETQYF. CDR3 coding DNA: TGTGCCAGCAGCCACCCTGGAGGGGTTAGTAGTCGGCAAGAGACCCAGTACTTC.

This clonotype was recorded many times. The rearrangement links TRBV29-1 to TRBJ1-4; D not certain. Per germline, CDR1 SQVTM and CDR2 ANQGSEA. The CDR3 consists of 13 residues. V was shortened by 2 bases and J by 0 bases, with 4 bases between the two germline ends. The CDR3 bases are TGCAGCGTTGAAAGCGCAACTAATGAAAAACTGTTTTTT. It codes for CSVESATNEKLFF.

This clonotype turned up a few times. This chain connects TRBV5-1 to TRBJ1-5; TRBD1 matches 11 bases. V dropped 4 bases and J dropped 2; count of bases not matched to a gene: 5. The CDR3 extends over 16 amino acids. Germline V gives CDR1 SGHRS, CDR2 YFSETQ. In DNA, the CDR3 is TGCGCCAGCAGCCCGGGACAGGGGGAAGGCAATCAGCCCCAGCATTTT. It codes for CASSPGQGEGNQPQHF.

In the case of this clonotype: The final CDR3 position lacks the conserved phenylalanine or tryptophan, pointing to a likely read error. For the CDR3, the DNA is TGTGCCAGCAGCCAAGACAGGGGGCTCTACGAGCAGTACTCC. Translated, it gives CASSQDRGLYEQYS. The chain links TRBV5-1 to TRBJ2-7; the match to TRBD1 covers 10 bases. The germline CDR1 and CDR2 sequences are SGHRS and YFSETQ. This CDR3 spans 14 amino acids.

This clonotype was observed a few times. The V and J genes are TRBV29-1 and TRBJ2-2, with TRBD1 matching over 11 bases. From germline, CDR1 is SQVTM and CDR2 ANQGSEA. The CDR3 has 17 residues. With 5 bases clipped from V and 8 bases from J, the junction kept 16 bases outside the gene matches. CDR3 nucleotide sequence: TGCAGCGTTACTTATACCGGGACAGGGGGAAAGGAGGGGGAGCTGTTTTTT. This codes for CSVTYTGTGGKEGELFF.

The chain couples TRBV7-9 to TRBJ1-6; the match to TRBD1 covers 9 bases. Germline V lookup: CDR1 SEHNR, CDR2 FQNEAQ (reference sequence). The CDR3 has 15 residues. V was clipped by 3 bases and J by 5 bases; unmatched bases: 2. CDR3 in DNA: TGTGCCAGCAGCTTCCGGGACAGGGATAATTCACCCCTCCACTTT. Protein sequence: CASSFRDRDNSPLHF.